The T cell receptor beta chain described here comes from a study of blood T cell repertoires in COVID-19 (dated by TCRdb to 2020 to 2021). Study-wide context: Samples from collaborators originated in the United States, Italy and Spain and spanned both the acute and convalescent phases of COVID-19. The samples were drawn from the first 160 participants of the ongoing ImmuneRACE study and from 1,200 or so subjects provided by 6 global collaborators. The repertoires were released in a freely available public database intended as a resource for research on the immune response to SARS-CoV-2. The dataset comprised deeply sampled blood TCRbeta repertoires from subjects exposed to, actively infected with, or recovered from COVID-19. Where available, HLA class I and class II types were taken from metadata supplied by the sample provider and were not determined by assay-based typing. The prospective study material was composed of cDNA or gDNA derived from T cells, B-cell-depleted T cells, or PBMCs. Sample metadata almost always included a de-identified subject ID, COVID-19 status, age in years and sex.

Results and caveats for the whole study, not just this receptor: The amount of clinical and demographic metadata varied by source and participant and was provided uncurated.

Participants in the prospective study were aged roughly 18 to 89 years, lived in some 24 United States geographic areas, and enrolled through a virtual design. Cohort assignment in the prospective study relied on participant-reported clinical history from a screening survey and a study questionnaire. In the prospective study, whole blood, serum and a nasopharyngeal or oropharyngeal swab were collected from each participant by mobile phlebotomists. Additional blood draws and questionnaires over an approximately two-month period could optionally be provided by prospective study participants. Before DNA extraction, prospective study blood samples were shipped either frozen or at room temperature. Unmatched junction bases come to 4, with V trimmed by 3 bases and J by 4 bases. The germline V gene supplies CDR1 SGHRS and CDR2 YFSETQ. There are 14 amino acids in the CDR3, from cysteine to phenylalanine inclusive. This entry keeps only the CDR3 DNA: 42 bases, framed from base 1.

TCRbeta CDR3 regions were amplified from genomic DNA by means of the immunoSEQ Assay, a bias-controlled multiplex PCR. Per the original workflow: The number of nucleated cells in each sample was estimated from the amplification of reference gene primers within the assay. To quantify the absolute abundance of each unique TCRbeta CDR3 rearrangement, sequence reads were collapsed and filtered. For each sample, productive Simpson clonality was calculated by taking the square root of Simpson's diversity index across productive rearrangements. TCRdb obtained this table from immuneACCESS and retained in-frame rearrangements with V and J assigned. These tables miss some clones; where compared with another copy, unresolved V genes account for less than half of the shortfall, and the remainder is unexplained. V, J and clone size were drawn from that table, and D and trimming were deduced from the DNA. The sample yields 300,000 to 350,000 clones; around 91% were counted once. Approximately 4.3% of the sample is in the top ten clones.

Comment on this clone: There is no known antigen for this receptor. No much larger clone exists at a distance of one base, and base qualities are not known.

Input material: PBMCs or T cells enriched from blood (not recorded which). Here the chain combines TRBV5-1 and TRBJ2-7, with TRBD1 matching 10 junction bases. The clonotype comes from a woman aged 18 to 35 with acute COVID-19. CDR3 region: CASSYGTGVYEQYF. The nucleotides read TGCGCCAGCAGCTACGGGACAGGGGTTTACGAGCAGTACTTC.